These T cell receptor beta chains were read from a single sample in a study of OX40 agonist ivuxolimab in advanced cancers. Profiling relied on immunoSEQ multiplex PCR, and the TCRdb table lists in-frame clones only, not all of them. The profile covers 45,000 to 65,000 clones, with 88% appearing a single time and more than 9.5% taken by the ten largest. The sequenced sample was CD4+ or CD8+ T cells sorted from blood, obtained in a trial of the OX40 agonist ivuxolimab. The receptors were gathered from an adult with an advanced solid tumor such as melanoma, head and neck, liver or kidney cancer. CDR3s include the opening cysteine and the closing phenylalanine or tryptophan. A D gene is named only where the DNA matches it firmly. Some rows mark clone size as missing; the rest say once, few, many or name a class of expanded clone.

NA	TRBV6-5	NA	TRBJ1-2	CASSRPGDYGYTF	TGTGCCAGCAGTCGGCCGGGCGACTATGGCTACACCTTC
TRBD2	TRBV10-3	few	TRBJ2-1	CAIRSGGLAGSSSYNEQFF	TGTGCCATCCGCAGCGGGGGTTTAGCGGGATCGAGCTCCTACAATGAGCAGTTCTTC
TRBD1	TRBV19	NA	TRBJ1-2	CASSIDPTWTGDYGYTF	TGTGCCAGTAGTATAGATCCGACCTGGACAGGGGACTATGGCTACACCTTC
NA	TRBV6-4	NA	TRBJ2-2	CASSDSHPAGGGGTGELFF	TGTGCCAGCAGTGACTCTCACCCAGCCGGAGGGGGGGGCACCGGGGAGCTGTTTTTT
NA	TRBV4-1	NA	TRBJ1-2	CASSQERTYAYGYTF	TGCGCCAGCAGCCAAGAAAGGACGTATGCTTATGGCTACACCTTC
TRBD1	TRBV11-2	NA	TRBJ2-7	CASSPPPGTDYEQYF	TGTGCCAGCAGCCCGCCCCCCGGGACAGACTACGAGCAGTACTTC
NA	TRBV19	NA	TRBJ1-5	CASSILPQGGHQPQHF	TGTGCCAGTAGTATCCTACCCCAGGGAGGGCATCAGCCCCAGCATTTT
TRBD1	TRBV5-4	NA	TRBJ2-1	CASSFDRDIYNEQFF	TGTGCCAGCAGCTTCGACAGGGATATCTACAATGAGCAGTTCTTC
NA	TRBV6-4	NA	TRBJ2-2	CASQEGLGTGELFF	TGTGCCAGCCAGGAGGGGCTGGGCACCGGGGAGCTGTTTTTT
NA	TRBV7-9	NA	TRBJ2-1	CASGKGHPEQFF	TGTGCCAGCGGGAAAGGACATCCTGAGCAGTTCTTC